These 20 T cell receptor beta chains were all obtained from the same sample, sequenced in a study of PD-L1 blockade in urothelial cancer. Only in-frame clones appear in the TCRdb table, and some are missing; sequencing was by immunoSEQ multiplex PCR. The sample carries 70,000 or so clones, under 90% recorded once. Sequencing was performed on PBMCs, taken around atezolizumab (anti-PD-L1) treatment. The receptor source for this set is a man between 70 and 80 years old with urothelial cancer.

V is TRBV6-1 and J is TRBJ1-2, with D possibly being TRBD1 (5 bases). CDR1 and CDR2 (germline): MNHNS, SASEGT. Trimming shortened V by 1 base and J by 5 bases, and 14 bases separated the two germline ends. The CDR3 is 15 amino acids. The CDR3 DNA follows: TGTGCCAGCAGTGAAGTCCAGGGAAAGGGGTATGGCTACACCTTC. Translation gives CASSEVQGKGYGYTF.

Concerning this clone itself: The germline gene is not matched at one end of the junction; a read error may be the cause. J is TRBJ2-7 and V is TRBV6-6, with 7 positions matching TRBD1. This CDR3 has 13 amino acids. Germline V gene sequence: CDR1 MNHNY, CDR2 SVGAGI (reference sequence). The CDR3: CASRPLPGQMSHF. The DNA of the CDR3 is TGTGCCAGCAGACCACTGCCGGGACAGATGAGTCACTTC.

This clone was recorded once. The chain joins TRBV7-2 to TRBJ1-5; 7 bases agree with TRBD1. CDR3 length: 16 residues. Germline V gives CDR1 SGHTA, CDR2 FQGNSA. After removal of 5 bases from V and 0 bases from J, the junction contained 7 bases not matched to a gene. The CDR3 bases are TGTGCCAGCAGCCCGGGGACAGCCCTTAGCAATCAGCCCCAGCATTTT. This encodes CASSPGTALSNQPQHF.

CDR3 sequence: CASEDSLNTEAFF. DNA for the CDR3: TGTGCCAGCGAAGACAGTCTGAACACTGAAGCTTTCTTT. The chain links TRBV28 to TRBJ1-1; perhaps TRBD1 as D (5 bases). With 8 bases removed from V and 0 bases from J, the gap between germline ends came to 10 bases. CDR3 length equals 13 residues. Germline-derived CDR1 and CDR2 are MDHEN and SYDVKM. The full variable domain, with the rest looked up from reference TRBV28 and TRBJ1-1, is DVKVTQSSRYLVKRTGEKVFLECVQDMDHENMFWYRQDPGLGLRLIYFSYDVKMKEKGDIPEGYSVSREKKERFSLILESASTNQTSMYLCASEDSLNTEAFFGQGTRLTVV.

A note on this clone: Other nucleotide sequences in the sample specify the same CDR3. This chain links TRBV10-1 with TRBJ2-2, with D perhaps TRBD1 (6 bases). CDR3 length: 15 amino acids. In germline, CDR1 is WNHNN, CDR2 SYGVQD (reference sequence). Trimming took 0 bases from V and 5 from J, leaving 10 bases between them. Here the CDR3 reads CASSESTGGTGELFF. The CDR3 bases are TGCGCCAGCAGTGAGTCGACAGGCGGGACCGGGGAGCTGTTTTTT.

This clone has a handful of counts. The chain employs TRBV28 and TRBJ2-1, with 10 nucleotides matching TRBD1. The germline V gene encodes CDR1 MDHEN and CDR2 SYDVKM. The V segment lost 1 base and the J segment 4 bases; nucleotides outside the gene matches: 16. CDR3 length: 20 amino acids. The CDR3 spells CASSLSGTGVFSPLYNEQFF. The CDR3 DNA reads as TGTGCCAGCAGTTTATCCGGGACAGGGGTCTTTTCCCCGTTGTACAATGAGCAGTTCTTC.

The chain links TRBV6-1 to TRBJ2-5, with 8 bases aligning to TRBD2. V gave up 5 bases and J gave up 7 bases; unmatched junction bases: 12. The length of the CDR3 is 15 residues. Per germline, CDR1 MNHNS and CDR2 SASEGT. The CDR3 DNA reads TGTGCCAGCAGTTCCCAGAGCGGGAGAACGGGGACCCAGTACTTC. Its protein product is CASSSQSGRTGTQYF.

This chain connects TRBV30 to TRBJ1-2; 8 positions agree with TRBD1. Germline V lookup: CDR1 GTSNPN, CDR2 SVGIG (reference sequence). The CDR3 extends over 12 amino acids. Trimming removed 4 bases from V and 7 bases from J; junction bases left unmatched: 5. DNA for the CDR3: TGTGCCTGGATGGACAGGGCAAGTGGCTACACCTTC. Translating gives CAWMDRASGYTF. The whole variable domain, filled in from reference TRBV30 and TRBJ1-2, reads SQTIHQWPATLVQPVGSPLSLECTVEGTSNPNLYWYRQAAGRGLQLLFYSVGIGQISSEVPQNLSASRPQDRQFILSSKKLLLSDSGFYLCAWMDRASGYTFGSGTRLTVV.

The chain has TRBV10-2 and TRBJ1-1, with TRBD1 identical over 7 bases. This CDR3 is 14 amino acids long. V lost 6 bases and J lost 1; bases outside the gene matches: 5. CDR1 WSHSY and CDR2 SAAADI come from the germline V gene. DNA of the CDR3: TGCGCCAGCAGGCGGGGACAGCAGAACACTGAAGCTTTCTTT. Protein product: CASRRGQQNTEAFF.

The V gene is TRBV2, the J gene TRBJ2-2; D unresolved. CDR1 and CDR2 from the germline V gene are SNHLY and FYNNEI. CDR3 size: 14 residues. Trimming pared 7 bases from V and 1 base from J, leaving 10 bases between. The chain's CDR3 is CASKILGNTGELFF. For the CDR3, the DNA is TGTGCCAGCAAAATACTCGGGAACACCGGGGAGCTGTTTTTT.

This rearrangement joins TRBV5-4 to TRBJ1-4; maybe TRBD1 (6 bases). Trimming shortened V by 0 bases and J by 7 bases, and 10 bases separated the two germline ends. The CDR3 runs to 14 residues. From germline, CDR1 is SGHNT and CDR2 YYREEE (reference sequence). DNA of the CDR3: TGTGCCAGCAGCTTGGACCAGGGGAGTGAAAAACTGTTTTTT. As protein: CASSLDQGSEKLFF.

The V call is TRBV5-6, the J call TRBJ1-3, with a possible D match to TRBD1 (6 bases). V was pared by 4 bases and J by 2 bases, with 10 bases between. This CDR3 comprises 14 residues. Germline V gene lookup returns CDR1 SGHDT and CDR2 YYEEEE. The CDR3 bases are TGTGCCAGCAGCGGAACAGGGCCTGGAAACACCATATATTTT. Protein sequence: CASSGTGPGNTIYF.

The chain is built from TRBV6-1 and TRBJ2-3; a weak D match, TRBD1 (6 bases). Germline V gene data show CDR1 as MNHNS and CDR2 as SASEGT. There are 16 residues in the CDR3. V dropped 2 bases and J dropped 0 bases, with 12 bases sitting between them. This CDR3 reads CASSESPRGSTDTQYF. CDR3 in DNA: TGTGCCAGCAGTGAATCCCCCAGGGGAAGCACAGATACGCAGTATTTT.

This clone occurred a few times. V is TRBV28 and J is TRBJ2-7; D possibly corresponds to TRBD1 (5 bases). Per germline, CDR1 MDHEN and CDR2 SYDVKM. Trimming cost V 6 bases and J 7 bases, with 13 bases left between them. This CDR3 is built from 12 residues. Written as DNA, the CDR3 is TGTGCCAGCAGCTTTGGGGCTTGGGAGCAGTACTTC. Encoded protein: CASSFGAWEQYF.

The J gene is TRBJ2-7, the V gene TRBV7-9; 9 nucleotides line up with TRBD2. Germline CDR1 and CDR2: SEHNR and FQNEAQ (reference sequence). Trimming removed 1 base from V and 7 bases from J; junction bases left unmatched: 5. There are 14 residues in the CDR3. The CDR3 bases are TGTGCCAGCAGCTTAGAGGTCCTAGCGGGGGAGCAGTACTTC. Protein product: CASSLEVLAGEQYF.

The chain combines TRBV28 with TRBJ2-2; possible D gene TRBD1, 5 bases. The CDR3 totals 15 residues. CDR1 MDHEN and CDR2 SYDVKM come from the germline V gene. Trimming pared 3 bases from V and 6 bases from J, leaving 14 bases between. DNA of the CDR3: TGTGCCAGCAGTTTCCTCACCTCAGGGTCCGGGGAGCTGTTTTTT. Translated: CASSFLTSGSGELFF.

The chain recombines TRBV21-1 with TRBJ2-7; the table assigns TRBD1, which was not confirmed against the DNA. TRBV21-1 is termed a pseudogene. The CDR3 runs 14 residues. The CDR3 nucleotides read TGTGCCAGCACCTGGACAGGGTGCTTCTACGAGCAGTACTTC. This codes for CASTWTGCFYEQYF.

The chain employs TRBV5-1 and TRBJ1-5, with 7 bases lining up with TRBD1. After removal of 2 bases from V and 0 bases from J, the junction contained 2 bases not matched to a gene. The CDR3 is 15 residues long. In germline, CDR1 is SGHRS, CDR2 YFSETQ. This chain's CDR3 is CASSFDRASNQPQHF. The CDR3 DNA is TGCGCCAGCAGCTTCGACAGGGCTAGCAATCAGCCCCAGCATTTT.

The table lists this clone with a count of one. The CDR3 is CASSPRGGDSPLHF. CDR3 in DNA: TGTGCCAGCAGCCCGCGGGGCGGGGATTCACCCCTCCACTTT. This chain uses TRBV5-4 with TRBJ1-6, with D possibly being TRBD1 (5 bases). CDR1 SGHNT and CDR2 YYREEE come from the germline V gene (reference sequence). CDR3 length: 14 residues. Trimming removed 4 bases at V and 8 bases at J, with 13 bases between.

The chain employs TRBV5-1 and TRBJ2-3, with D perhaps TRBD2 (6 bases). The germline V gene has CDR1 SGHRS and CDR2 YFSETQ. Trimming removed 0 bases at V and 1 base at J, with 12 bases between. The CDR3 has 16 residues. The CDR3 DNA reads as TGCGCCAGCAGCTTGGCCGAATTAGCGGGCACAGATACGCAGTATTTT. Translated, it gives CASSLAELAGTDTQYF.